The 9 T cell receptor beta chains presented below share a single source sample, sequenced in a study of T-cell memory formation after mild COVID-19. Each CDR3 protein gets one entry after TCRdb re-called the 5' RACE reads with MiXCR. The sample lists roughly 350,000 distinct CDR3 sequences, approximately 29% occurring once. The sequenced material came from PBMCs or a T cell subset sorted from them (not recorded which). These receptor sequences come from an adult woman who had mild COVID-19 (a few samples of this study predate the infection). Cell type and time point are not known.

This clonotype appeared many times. The CDR3 DNA follows: TGCAGCGGCCAGGGACTAGCGGGACCCAATGAGCAGTTCTTC. Translation: CSGQGLAGPNEQFF. The rearrangement joins TRBV29-1 to TRBJ2-1; TRBD2 matches 13 bases. This CDR3 has 14 residues. Germline V lookup: CDR1 SQVTM, CDR2 ANQGSEA. The V segment lost 7 bases and the J segment 6 bases; nucleotides outside the gene matches: 6.

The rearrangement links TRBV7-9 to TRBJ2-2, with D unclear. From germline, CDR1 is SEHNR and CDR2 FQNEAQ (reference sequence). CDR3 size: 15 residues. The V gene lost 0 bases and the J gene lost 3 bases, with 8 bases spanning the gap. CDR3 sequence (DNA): TGTGCCAGCAGCTTAGCGCGTAAGGACACCGGGGAGCTGTTTTTT. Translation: CASSLARKDTGELFF.

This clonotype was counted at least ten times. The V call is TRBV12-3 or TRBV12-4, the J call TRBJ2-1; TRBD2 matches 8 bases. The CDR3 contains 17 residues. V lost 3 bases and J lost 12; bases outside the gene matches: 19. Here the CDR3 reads CASSFYNLSGRNYGQFF. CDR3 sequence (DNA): TGTGCCAGCAGTTTTTATAATCTCAGCGGGAGAAACTATGGGCAGTTCTTC.

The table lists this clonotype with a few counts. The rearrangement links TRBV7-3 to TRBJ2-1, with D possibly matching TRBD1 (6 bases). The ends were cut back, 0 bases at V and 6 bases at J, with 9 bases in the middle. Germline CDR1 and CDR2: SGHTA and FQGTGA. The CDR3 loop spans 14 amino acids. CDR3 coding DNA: TGTGCCAGCAGCTTAACGGGGGCAGCCAATGAGCAGTTCTTC. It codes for CASSLTGAANEQFF.

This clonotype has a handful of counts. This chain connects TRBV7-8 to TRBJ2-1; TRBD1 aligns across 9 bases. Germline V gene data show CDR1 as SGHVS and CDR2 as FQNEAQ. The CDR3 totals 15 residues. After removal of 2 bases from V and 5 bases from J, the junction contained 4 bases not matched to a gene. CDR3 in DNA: TGTGCCAGCAGCTTATTGCGGACAGGGGACAATGAGCAGTTCTTC. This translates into CASSLLRTGDNEQFF.

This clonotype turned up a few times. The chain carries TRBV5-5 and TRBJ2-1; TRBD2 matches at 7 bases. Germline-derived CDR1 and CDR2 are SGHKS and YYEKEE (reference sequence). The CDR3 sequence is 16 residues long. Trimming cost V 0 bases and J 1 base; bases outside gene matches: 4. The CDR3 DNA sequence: TGTGCCAGCAGCTTGGGTGCGGGAGATTCCTACAATGAGCAGTTCTTC. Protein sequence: CASSLGAGDSYNEQFF.

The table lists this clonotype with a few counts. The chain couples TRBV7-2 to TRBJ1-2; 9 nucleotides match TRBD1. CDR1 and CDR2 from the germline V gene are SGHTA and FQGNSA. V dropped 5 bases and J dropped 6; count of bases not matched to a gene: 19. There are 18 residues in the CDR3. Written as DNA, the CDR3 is TGTGCCAGCAGCGCAAGGACAGGGGCAACCCGAAGGGGGGATGGCTACACCTTC. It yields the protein CASSARTGATRRGDGYTF. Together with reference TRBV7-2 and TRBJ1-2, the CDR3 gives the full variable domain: GAGVSQSPSNKVTEKGKDVELRCDPISGHTALYWYRQSLGQGLEFLIYFQGNSAPDKSGLPSDRFSAERTGGSVSTLTIQRTQQEDSAVYLCASSARTGATRRGDGYTFGSGTRLTVV.

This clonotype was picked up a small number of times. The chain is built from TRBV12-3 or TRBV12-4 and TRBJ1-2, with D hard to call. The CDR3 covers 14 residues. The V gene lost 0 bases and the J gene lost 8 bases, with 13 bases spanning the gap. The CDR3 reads CASSLAPVGGGYTF. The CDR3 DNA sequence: TGTGCCAGCAGTTTAGCCCCGGTCGGAGGGGGCTACACCTTC.

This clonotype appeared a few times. For the CDR3, the DNA is TGTGCCACCAGTGATTTGGCGGGACCAGGGGATACGCAGTATTTT. Translating it yields CATSDLAGPGDTQYF. This chain links TRBV24-1 with TRBJ2-3; possible D gene TRBD2, 6 bases. V dropped 0 bases and J dropped 6 bases, with 12 bases sitting between them. This CDR3 is built from 15 residues. Germline CDR1 is KGHDR and CDR2 is SFDVKD.